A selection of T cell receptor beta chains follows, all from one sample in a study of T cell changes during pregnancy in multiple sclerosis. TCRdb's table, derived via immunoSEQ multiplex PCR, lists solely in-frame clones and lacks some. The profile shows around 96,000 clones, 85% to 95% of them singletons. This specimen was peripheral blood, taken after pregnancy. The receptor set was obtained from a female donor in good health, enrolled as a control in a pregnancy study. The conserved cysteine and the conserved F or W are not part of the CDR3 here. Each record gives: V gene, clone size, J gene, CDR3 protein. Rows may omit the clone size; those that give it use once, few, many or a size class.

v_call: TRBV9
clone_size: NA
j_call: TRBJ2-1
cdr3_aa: ASSPGGTSGKYNEQF

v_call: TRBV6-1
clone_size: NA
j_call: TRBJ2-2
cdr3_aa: ASSAGGETGELF

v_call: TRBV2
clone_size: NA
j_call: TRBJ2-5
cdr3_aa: ASRTQGVGETQY

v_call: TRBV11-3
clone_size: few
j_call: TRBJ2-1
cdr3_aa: ASSGGLALIDEQF

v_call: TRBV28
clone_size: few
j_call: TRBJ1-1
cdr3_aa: ASSSSGLEAF

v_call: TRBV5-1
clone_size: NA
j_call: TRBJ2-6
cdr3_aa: ASSSGDTDSGANVLT

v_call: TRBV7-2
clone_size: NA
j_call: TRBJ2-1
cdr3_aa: ASSPFADTVEQF

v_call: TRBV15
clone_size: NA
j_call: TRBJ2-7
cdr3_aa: ATSQDSSSYEQY

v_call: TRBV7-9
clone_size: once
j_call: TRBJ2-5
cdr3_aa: ASSPWVAGEETQY

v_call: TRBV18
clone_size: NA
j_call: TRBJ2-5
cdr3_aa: ASSPIPLRETQY

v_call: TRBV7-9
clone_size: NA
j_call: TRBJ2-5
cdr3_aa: ASSDGLAGEKTQY

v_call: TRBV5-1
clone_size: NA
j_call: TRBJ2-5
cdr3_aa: ASSLGLAGVSETQY

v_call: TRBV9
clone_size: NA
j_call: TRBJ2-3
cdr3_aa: ASSVGIAGGGDTQY

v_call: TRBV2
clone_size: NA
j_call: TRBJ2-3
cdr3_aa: AAGKGTDTQY

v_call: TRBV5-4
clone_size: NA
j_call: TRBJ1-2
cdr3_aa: ASSSRQGRPLGYT

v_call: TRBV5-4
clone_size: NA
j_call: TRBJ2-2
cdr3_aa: ASSLDRVGAGELF

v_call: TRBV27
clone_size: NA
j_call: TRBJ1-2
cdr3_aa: ASRSGGVVYGYT

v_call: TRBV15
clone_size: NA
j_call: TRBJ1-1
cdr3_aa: ATSRGGQGAPEAF

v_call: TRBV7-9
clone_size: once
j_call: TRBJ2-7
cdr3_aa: ASSLGETSLYEQY

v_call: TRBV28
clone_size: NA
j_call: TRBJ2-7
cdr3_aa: ASSLGTGLYEQY

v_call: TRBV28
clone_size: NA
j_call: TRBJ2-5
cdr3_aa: ASSEGLADQETQY

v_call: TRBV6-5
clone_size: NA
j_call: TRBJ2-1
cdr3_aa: ASRDWDSEQF

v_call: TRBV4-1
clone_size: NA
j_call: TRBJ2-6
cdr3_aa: ASRSPGSGANVLT

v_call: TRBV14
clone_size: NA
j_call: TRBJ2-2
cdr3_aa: ASSVSGYTGELF